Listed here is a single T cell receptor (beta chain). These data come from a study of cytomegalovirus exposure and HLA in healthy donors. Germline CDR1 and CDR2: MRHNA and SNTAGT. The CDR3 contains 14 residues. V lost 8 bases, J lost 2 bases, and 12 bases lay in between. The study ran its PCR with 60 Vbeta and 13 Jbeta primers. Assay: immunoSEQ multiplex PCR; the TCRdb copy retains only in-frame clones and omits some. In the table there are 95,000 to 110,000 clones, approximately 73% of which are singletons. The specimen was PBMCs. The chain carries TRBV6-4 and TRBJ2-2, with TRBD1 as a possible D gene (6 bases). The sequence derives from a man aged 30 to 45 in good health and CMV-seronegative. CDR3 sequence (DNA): TGTGCCAGCCGCTTGGGGGCTAACACCGGGGAGCTGTTTTTT. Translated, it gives CASRLGANTGELFF.